Listed below are T cell receptor beta chains from one sample, sequenced in a study of blood T cell repertoires in COVID-19. Measured with immunoSEQ multiplex PCR; TCRdb has only the in-frame clones, and not every one. The sample includes approximately 170,000 clones, 85% of them seen just once. The material sequenced was peripheral blood. The receptors come from a woman aged 80 or over with COVID-19, enrolled during active disease. Each CDR3 is given with its conserved first and last residue. Fields, in order: V gene, D gene, clone size, J gene, CDR3 protein, CDR3 DNA. D genes are given only for firm matches. Not every row has a clone size; where given, it reads once, few, many or a size class.

v_gene: TRBV5-1; d_gene: TRBD1; abundance: .; j_gene: TRBJ1-2; CDR3aa: CASSSGTAYGYTF; CDR3nt: TGCGCCAGCAGCTCCGGGACAGCCTATGGCTACACCTTC
v_gene: TRBV5-5; d_gene: TRBD2; abundance: .; j_gene: TRBJ2-1; CDR3aa: CASSPSSGYNEQFF; CDR3nt: TGTGCCAGCAGTCCAAGTAGCGGGTACAATGAGCAGTTCTTC
v_gene: TRBV25-1; d_gene: .; abundance: .; j_gene: TRBJ1-5; CDR3aa: CASRDSSSQPQHF; CDR3nt: TGTGCCAGCAGAGACAGTTCGAGTCAGCCCCAGCATTTT
v_gene: TRBV2; d_gene: TRBD1; abundance: .; j_gene: TRBJ2-4; CDR3aa: CAGGQGAAIQYF; CDR3nt: TGTGCCGGTGGACAGGGGGCGGCCATTCAGTACTTC
v_gene: TRBV19; d_gene: TRBD1; abundance: .; j_gene: TRBJ1-2; CDR3aa: CASREGASANYGYTF; CDR3nt: TGTGCCAGTAGGGAGGGGGCTAGCGCTAACTATGGCTACACCTTC
v_gene: TRBV15; d_gene: TRBD1; abundance: .; j_gene: TRBJ1-5; CDR3aa: CATAGQGNQPQHF; CDR3nt: TGTGCCACCGCCGGACAGGGCAATCAGCCCCAGCATTTT
v_gene: TRBV10-2; d_gene: .; abundance: .; j_gene: TRBJ2-1; CDR3aa: CASDSRRGYNEQFF; CDR3nt: TGCGCCAGCGACTCCCGTCGGGGCTACAATGAGCAGTTCTTC
v_gene: TRBV3-1/TRBV3-2; d_gene: .; abundance: .; j_gene: TRBJ2-2; CDR3aa: CASSQDLVRAGELFF; CDR3nt: TGTGCCAGCAGCCAAGATCTGGTGAGGGCCGGGGAGCTGTTTTTT
v_gene: TRBV11-2; d_gene: .; abundance: many; j_gene: TRBJ2-7; CDR3aa: CASSPDLGGSDEQYF; CDR3nt: TGTGCCAGCAGCCCCGATCTTGGGGGGTCGGACGAGCAGTACTTC
v_gene: TRBV9; d_gene: TRBD2; abundance: .; j_gene: TRBJ2-1; CDR3aa: CASSVEISGRNSYNEQFF; CDR3nt: TGTGCCAGCAGCGTAGAGATTAGCGGGAGGAATTCCTACAATGAGCAGTTCTTC
v_gene: TRBV18; d_gene: TRBD1; abundance: .; j_gene: TRBJ2-1; CDR3aa: CASSGTGRNEQFF; CDR3nt: TGTGCCAGCTCCGGGACAGGGAGGAATGAGCAGTTCTTC
v_gene: TRBV2; d_gene: .; abundance: .; j_gene: TRBJ1-1; CDR3aa: CASRPGYKANLEAFF; CDR3nt: TGTGCCAGCAGACCGGGTTACAAAGCCAATTTAGAAGCTTTCTTT
v_gene: TRBV4-2; d_gene: TRBD2; abundance: .; j_gene: TRBJ2-7; CDR3aa: CASSHTFGTSGGSSYEQYF; CDR3nt: TGTGCCAGCAGCCATACATTCGGGACTAGCGGGGGGAGCTCCTACGAGCAGTACTTC
v_gene: TRBV9; d_gene: .; abundance: .; j_gene: TRBJ2-5; CDR3aa: CASSPNSGPRERETQYF; CDR3nt: TGTGCCAGCAGCCCCAACTCCGGGCCTCGGGAGAGGGAGACCCAGTACTTC
v_gene: TRBV6-5; d_gene: .; abundance: .; j_gene: TRBJ1-2; CDR3aa: CASTEQSPYGYTF; CDR3nt: TGTGCCAGCACCGAACAGAGCCCCTATGGCTACACCTTC
v_gene: TRBV6-1; d_gene: .; abundance: .; j_gene: TRBJ1-1; CDR3aa: CASSERVNTEAFF; CDR3nt: TGTGCCAGCAGTGAGAGGGTGAACACTGAAGCTTTCTTT
v_gene: TRBV7-9; d_gene: .; abundance: .; j_gene: TRBJ1-2; CDR3aa: CASRPSPGLRVSGYTF; CDR3nt: TGTGCCAGCAGACCTTCCCCGGGACTGAGGGTGAGTGGCTACACCTTC
v_gene: TRBV6-5; d_gene: TRBD1; abundance: .; j_gene: TRBJ1-4; CDR3aa: CASRWGQFNEKLFF; CDR3nt: TGTGCCAGCAGGTGGGGACAGTTTAATGAAAAACTGTTTTTT
v_gene: TRBV2; d_gene: .; abundance: .; j_gene: TRBJ1-1; CDR3aa: CALTGNTEAFF; CDR3nt: TGTGCCCTAACAGGGAACACTGAAGCTTTCTTT
v_gene: TRBV11-3; d_gene: .; abundance: .; j_gene: TRBJ2-7; CDR3aa: CASSLGTTYEQYF; CDR3nt: TGTGCCAGCAGCTTAGGGACTACCTACGAGCAGTACTTC
v_gene: TRBV9; d_gene: .; abundance: .; j_gene: TRBJ1-1; CDR3aa: CASSTEPSMNTEAFF; CDR3nt: TGTGCCAGCAGCACCGAGCCTTCCATGAACACTGAAGCTTTCTTT
v_gene: TRBV24-1; d_gene: .; abundance: .; j_gene: TRBJ2-5; CDR3aa: CATSDSATPSQETQYF; CDR3nt: TGTGCCACCAGTGATTCAGCGACTCCCAGCCAGGAGACCCAGTACTTC
v_gene: TRBV10-1; d_gene: TRBD1; abundance: once; j_gene: TRBJ2-3; CDR3aa: CASSESRGGLNQDTQYF; CDR3nt: TGCGCCAGCAGTGAGTCGAGAGGGGGCCTCAATCAAGATACGCAGTATTTT
v_gene: TRBV5-1; d_gene: .; abundance: .; j_gene: TRBJ1-6; CDR3aa: CASSSGAGLVNSPLHF; CDR3nt: TGCGCCAGCAGCTCCGGGGCGGGACTTGTTAATTCACCCCTCCACTTT
v_gene: TRBV7-8; d_gene: .; abundance: .; j_gene: TRBJ1-2; CDR3aa: CASSLAGRTHGYTF; CDR3nt: TGTGCCAGCAGCTTAGCGGGCAGAACCCATGGCTACACCTTC
v_gene: TRBV11-3; d_gene: TRBD2; abundance: .; j_gene: TRBJ2-3; CDR3aa: CASSLAGGDTQYF; CDR3nt: TGTGCCAGCAGCCTGGCGGGAGGAGATACGCAGTATTTT
v_gene: TRBV7-6; d_gene: .; abundance: .; j_gene: TRBJ1-4; CDR3aa: CASSLWPRGTANEKLFF; CDR3nt: TGTGCCAGCAGCTTATGGCCGCGGGGAACGGCTAATGAAAAACTGTTTTTT
v_gene: TRBV7-9; d_gene: TRBD1; abundance: .; j_gene: TRBJ2-5; CDR3aa: CASSRTGVETQYF; CDR3nt: TGTGCCAGCAGCCGGACAGGGGTAGAGACCCAGTACTTC
v_gene: TRBV29-1; d_gene: TRBD1; abundance: .; j_gene: TRBJ1-2; CDR3aa: CSVAQGGYGYTF; CDR3nt: TGCAGCGTGGCCCAGGGGGGCTATGGCTACACCTTC
v_gene: TRBV10-3; d_gene: .; abundance: few; j_gene: TRBJ1-1; CDR3aa: CAISESRDGLNTEAFF; CDR3nt: TGTGCCATCAGTGAGTCGCGGGACGGACTAAACACTGAAGCTTTCTTT
v_gene: TRBV9; d_gene: .; abundance: .; j_gene: TRBJ2-5; CDR3aa: CASSVGPGQEETQYF; CDR3nt: TGTGCCAGCAGCGTAGGACCGGGACAAGAAGAGACCCAGTACTTC
v_gene: TRBV4-1; d_gene: TRBD1; abundance: .; j_gene: TRBJ1-5; CDR3aa: CASSQASPGTGLTQHF; CDR3nt: TGCGCCAGCAGCCAAGCCAGTCCCGGGACAGGGCTCACCCAGCATTTT
v_gene: TRBV19; d_gene: .; abundance: .; j_gene: TRBJ2-3; CDR3aa: CASRLDRATDTQYF; CDR3nt: TGTGCCAGTAGATTAGACAGAGCCACAGATACGCAGTATTTT
v_gene: TRBV18; d_gene: TRBD1; abundance: .; j_gene: TRBJ1-2; CDR3aa: CASSPQGQGDGYTF; CDR3nt: TGTGCCAGCTCACCGCAAGGACAGGGGGATGGCTACACCTTC
v_gene: TRBV5-1; d_gene: TRBD2; abundance: .; j_gene: TRBJ2-5; CDR3aa: CASSLGGAGPQETQYF; CDR3nt: TGCGCCAGCAGCTTGGGGGGAGCGGGGCCCCAAGAGACCCAGTACTTC
v_gene: TRBV27; d_gene: TRBD1; abundance: once; j_gene: TRBJ2-3; CDR3aa: CASSSSNPGTGSTDTQYF; CDR3nt: TGTGCCAGCAGTTCATCCAATCCCGGGACAGGCAGCACAGATACGCAGTATTTT
v_gene: TRBV7-9; d_gene: .; abundance: once; j_gene: TRBJ1-2; CDR3aa: CASSLVGGNGYTF; CDR3nt: TGTGCCAGCAGCTTAGTGGGGGGGAATGGCTACACCTTC
v_gene: TRBV6-1; d_gene: .; abundance: .; j_gene: TRBJ2-3; CDR3aa: CASSDGGTTTDTQYF; CDR3nt: TGTGCCAGCAGTGATGGCGGCACTACCACAGATACGCAGTATTTT
v_gene: TRBV6-5; d_gene: TRBD1; abundance: .; j_gene: TRBJ2-2; CDR3aa: CASSYNRQGFGELFF; CDR3nt: TGTGCCAGCAGTTACAACCGACAGGGGTTCGGGGAGCTGTTTTTT
v_gene: TRBV14; d_gene: .; abundance: .; j_gene: TRBJ1-3; CDR3aa: CASSRESSGNTIYF; CDR3nt: TGTGCCAGCAGCCGGGAGAGCTCTGGAAACACCATATATTTT
v_gene: TRBV6-5; d_gene: TRBD1; abundance: .; j_gene: TRBJ2-7; CDR3aa: CASSYSKGATYEQYF; CDR3nt: TGTGCCAGCAGTTACTCGAAGGGGGCAACATACGAGCAGTACTTC
v_gene: TRBV9; d_gene: .; abundance: once; j_gene: TRBJ1-2; CDR3aa: CASSGSPGYTF; CDR3nt: TGTGCCAGCAGCGGTTCTCCTGGCTACACCTTC
v_gene: TRBV28; d_gene: .; abundance: .; j_gene: TRBJ2-3; CDR3aa: CASSSAGWLYF; CDR3nt: TGTGCCAGCAGTTCCGCTGGCTGGTTGTATTTT